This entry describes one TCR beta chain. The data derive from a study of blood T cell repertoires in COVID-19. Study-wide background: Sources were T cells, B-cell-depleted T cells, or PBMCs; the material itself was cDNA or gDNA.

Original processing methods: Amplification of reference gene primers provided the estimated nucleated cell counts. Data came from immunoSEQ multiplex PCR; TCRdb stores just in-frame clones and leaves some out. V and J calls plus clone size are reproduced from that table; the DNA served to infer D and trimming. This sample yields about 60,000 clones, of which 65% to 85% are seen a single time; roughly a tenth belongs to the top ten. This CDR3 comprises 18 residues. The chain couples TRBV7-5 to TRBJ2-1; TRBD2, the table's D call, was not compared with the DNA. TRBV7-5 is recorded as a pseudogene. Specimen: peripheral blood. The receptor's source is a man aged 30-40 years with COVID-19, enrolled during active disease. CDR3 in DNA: TGTGCCAGAAGCTTAGTTTGGCGGGCTAGCGCCACTTACAATGAGCAGTTCTTC. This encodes CARSLVWRASATYNEQFF.